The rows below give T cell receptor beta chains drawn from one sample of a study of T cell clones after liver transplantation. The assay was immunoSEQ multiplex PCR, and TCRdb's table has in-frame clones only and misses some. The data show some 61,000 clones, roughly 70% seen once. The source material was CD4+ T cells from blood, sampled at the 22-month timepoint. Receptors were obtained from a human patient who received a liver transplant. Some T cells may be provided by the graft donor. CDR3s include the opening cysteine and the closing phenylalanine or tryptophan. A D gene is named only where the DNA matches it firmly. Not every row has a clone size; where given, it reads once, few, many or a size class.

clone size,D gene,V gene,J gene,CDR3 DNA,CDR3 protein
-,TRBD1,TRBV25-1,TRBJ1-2,TGTGCCAGCAGTCCCGCCAGGGGGACACTAAACTATCTGGCCTTC,CASSPARGTLNYLAF
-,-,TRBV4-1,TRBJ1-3,TGCGCCAGCAGCCTTCTTCTGGGAAACACCATATATTTT,CASSLLLGNTIYF
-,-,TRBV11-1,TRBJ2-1,TGTGCCAGCAGTATTTCAGGGGATGAGCAGTTCTTC,CASSISGDEQFF
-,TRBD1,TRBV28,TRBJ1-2,TGTGCCAGCAGTTTATCCACGACAGGGGCCGACTATGGCTACACCTTC,CASSLSTTGADYGYTF
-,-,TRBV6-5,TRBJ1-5,TGTGCCAGCAGTCACCGTAGAAATCAGCCCCAGCATTTT,CASSHRRNQPQHF
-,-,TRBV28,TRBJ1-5,TGTGCCAGCAGCCGCCGGGACGGAGGATGGCCCCAGCATTTT,CASSRRDGGWPQHF
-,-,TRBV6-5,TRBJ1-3,TGTGCCAGCTCACCACCATCTGGAAACACCATATATTTT,CASSPPSGNTIYF
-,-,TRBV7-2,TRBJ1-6,TGTGCCAGCAGCATAACTCCTCGGGGAGACTCACCCCTCCACTTT,CASSITPRGDSPLHF
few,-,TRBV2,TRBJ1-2,TGTGCCAGCAGTGAAAGACAGGTCTATGGCTACACCTTC,CASSERQVYGYTF
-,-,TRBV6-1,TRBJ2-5,TGTGCCAGCAGGATGTACGAGACCCAGTACTTC,CASRMYETQYF
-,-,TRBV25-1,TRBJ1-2,TGTGCCAGCAGTGTTCAGGACGAGAACTATGGCTACACCTTC,CASSVQDENYGYTF
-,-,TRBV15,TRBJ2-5,TGTGCCACCAGCAGAGGGGGTGGGGCCCAAGAGACCCAGTACTTC,CATSRGGGAQETQYF
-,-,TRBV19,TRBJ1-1,TGTGCCAGTAAAGGAGGGTTCACTGAAGCTTTCTTT,CASKGGFTEAFF
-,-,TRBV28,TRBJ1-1,TGTGCCAGCAGACAATCGACAGGCTACACTGAAGCTTTCTTT,CASRQSTGYTEAFF
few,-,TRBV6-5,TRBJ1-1,TGTGCCAGCACTCCAGAGGGGGGAAACACTGAAGCTTTCTTT,CASTPEGGNTEAFF
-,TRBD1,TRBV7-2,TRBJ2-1,TGTGCCGGTGGGACAGGGGTAACGGGTGAGCAGTTCTTC,CAGGTGVTGEQFF
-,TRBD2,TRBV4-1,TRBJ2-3,TGCGCCAGCAGCCATTTCGGACTAGCGGTCACAGATACGCAGTATTTT,CASSHFGLAVTDTQYF
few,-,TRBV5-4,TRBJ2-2,TGTGCCAGCAGCTTTATGCAGGGAAGCACCGGGGAGCTGTTTTTT,CASSFMQGSTGELFF
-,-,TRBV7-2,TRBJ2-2,TGTGCCAGCAGCTTAACTGGCACGAACACCGGGGAGCTGTTTTTT,CASSLTGTNTGELFF
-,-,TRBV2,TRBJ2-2,TGTGCCAGCAGTGACCGGGGACCCGGGGAGCTGTTTTTT,CASSDRGPGELFF
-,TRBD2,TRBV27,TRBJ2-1,TGTGCCAGCAGTCCCCTAGCGGGACCCTACAATGAGCAGTTCTTC,CASSPLAGPYNEQFF
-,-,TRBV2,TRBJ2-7,TGTGCCACCTCAAAGGGCCTTAATAGACAGATATATTCCGAGCAGTACTTC,CATSKGLNRQIYSEQYF
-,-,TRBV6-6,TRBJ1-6,TGTGCCAGCAGGCTAAGGACAGCTTATTCACCCCTCCACTTT,CASRLRTAYSPLHF
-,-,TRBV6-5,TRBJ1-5,TGTGCCAGCAGTTACTCGGACAGTCAGCCCCAGCATTTT,CASSYSDSQPQHF
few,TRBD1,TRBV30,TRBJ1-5,TGTGCCTGGAGTCCAGGACAGGATCAGCCCCAGCATTTT,CAWSPGQDQPQHF
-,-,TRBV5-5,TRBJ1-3,TGTGCCAGCCGGACGGGGGATGGAAACACCATATATTTT,CASRTGDGNTIYF
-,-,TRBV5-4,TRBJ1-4,TGTGCCAGCAGCTTGGCGGGGTCTAATGAAAAACTGTTTTTT,CASSLAGSNEKLFF
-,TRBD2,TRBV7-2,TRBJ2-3,TGTGCCAGCAGCCCTTGGACTAGCAGCACAGATACGCAGTATTTT,CASSPWTSSTDTQYF
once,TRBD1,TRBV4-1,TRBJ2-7,TGCGCCAGCAGCCAAGTGGGAGGGACAGGGAACTACGAGCAGTACTTC,CASSQVGGTGNYEQYF
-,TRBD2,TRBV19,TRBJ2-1,TGTGCCAGTAGTATAGGGGGAGGGGTCGGCAATGAGCAGTTCTTC,CASSIGGGVGNEQFF
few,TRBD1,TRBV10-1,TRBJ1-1,TGCGCCAGCAGTGAGCGACAGGGAATGACTGAAGCTTTCTTT,CASSERQGMTEAFF
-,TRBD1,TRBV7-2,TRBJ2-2,TGTGCCAGCAGCCCTTGGACAGGCAACACCGGGGAGCTGTTTTTT,CASSPWTGNTGELFF
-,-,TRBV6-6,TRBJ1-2,TGTGCCAGCAGTTCAACTGGCAGGGCGTCCGGCGGCTACACCTTC,CASSSTGRASGGYTF
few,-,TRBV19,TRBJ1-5,TGTGCCAGTAGGCGGAACGGCGGTCAGAGCAATCAGCCCCAGCATTTT,CASRRNGGQSNQPQHF
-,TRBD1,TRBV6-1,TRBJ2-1,TGTGCCAGCAGTGGTGCCGGGACAGGGAAGAACAATGAGCAGTTCTTC,CASSGAGTGKNNEQFF
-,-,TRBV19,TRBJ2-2,TGTGCCAGTAGCACCACGAGGGGCACCGGGGAGCTGTTTTTT,CASSTTRGTGELFF
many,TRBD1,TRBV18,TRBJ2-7,TGTGCCAGCTCTCCACAACAGGGGGCGTCCTACGAGCAGTACTTC,CASSPQQGASYEQYF
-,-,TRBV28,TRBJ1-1,TGTGCCAGCAGTTTAGTCTCCAGGACAGCTGAAGCTTTCTTT,CASSLVSRTAEAFF
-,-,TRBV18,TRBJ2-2,TGTGCCAGCTCTAACCTTACTGCGGCCGGGGAGCTGTTTTTT,CASSNLTAAGELFF
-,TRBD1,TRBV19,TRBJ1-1,TGTGCCAGTAGGACAGGGGAGCGAGCTTTCTTT,CASRTGERAFF
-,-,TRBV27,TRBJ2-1,TGTGCCAGCAGACAGAGCTCCTACAATGAGCAGTTCTTC,CASRQSSYNEQFF